Each of the 14 T cell receptor beta chains below was sequenced from the same sample in a study of T-cell memory formation after mild COVID-19. TCRdb passed the 5' RACE reads through MiXCR, listing each CDR3 protein once. The sample records approximately 580,000 distinct CDR3 sequences, 20% being singletons. Sequencing was done on a sample of PBMCs or a T cell subset sorted from them (not recorded which). These receptor sequences come from an adult woman who had mild COVID-19 (a few samples of this study predate the infection). Cell type and time point are not known.

This chain joins TRBV7-2 and TRBJ2-5; D uncertain. V lost 1 base and J lost 5, with 8 bases in between. The CDR3 is 13 amino acids. Germline CDR1 and CDR2: SGHTA and FQGNSA. CDR3 bases: TGTGCCAGCAGCTTAGGACATGGGGAGACCCAGTACTTC. Translated, it gives CASSLGHGETQYF.

This chain uses TRBV4-3 with TRBJ1-5; 8 bases align to TRBD1. Germline V gene data show CDR1 as LGHNA and CDR2 as YSLEER. Unmatched junction bases numbered 5, after V lost 0 bases and J lost 7 bases. This CDR3 spans 15 amino acids. The CDR3 DNA reads TGCGCCAGCAGCCAAGACAGGGGGCTCGAACAGCCCCAGCATTTT. Protein sequence: CASSQDRGLEQPQHF.

This clonotype occurred many times. The chain carries TRBV12-3 or TRBV12-4 and TRBJ2-7, with unresolved D. The V end lost 0 bases, the J end lost 3 bases, and 12 bases lay between the germline ends. This CDR3 is built from 15 residues. This CDR3 is CASSLAGDFYYEQYF. The CDR3 coding sequence is TGTGCCAGCAGTTTAGCCGGTGACTTTTACTACGAGCAGTACTTC.

The V gene is TRBV4-1, the J gene TRBJ2-1; perhaps D is TRBD1 or TRBD2 (5 bases each). Germline values: CDR1 MGHRA, CDR2 YSYEKL. V shed 4 bases and J shed 8 bases, with 18 bases lying between them. This CDR3 region has 15 residues. The chain's CDR3 is CASSLNRDPRDEQFF. CDR3 DNA sequence: TGCGCCAGCAGCCTCAACCGGGACCCTCGGGATGAGCAGTTCTTC.

The rearrangement joins TRBV30 to TRBJ2-5, with D perhaps TRBD2 (5 bases). The V end was cut by 0 bases, the J end by 5 bases, with 13 bases between. CDR1 is GTSNPN, CDR2 SVGIG, per germline (reference sequence). CDR3 size: 14 residues. The CDR3: CAWSVAEVRETQYF. As DNA, the CDR3 is TGTGCCTGGAGTGTAGCGGAGGTACGGGAGACCCAGTACTTC.

This clonotype was counted a few times. The chain has TRBV3-1 and TRBJ2-3, with 8 positions matching TRBD1. CDR1 and CDR2 from the germline V gene are LGHDT and YNNKEL (reference sequence). The CDR3 sequence is 15 residues long. The V gene end was trimmed by 6 bases and the J gene end by 4 bases; junction bases not matched to a gene: 9. CDR3 nucleotide sequence: TGTGCCAGCAGTCGCGGGACAGGTTACCCAGATACGCAGTATTTT. It is translated as CASSRGTGYPDTQYF.

J is TRBJ2-5 and V is TRBV20-1; the D is unclear. From germline, CDR1 is DFQATT and CDR2 SNEGSKA (reference sequence). Trimming stripped 6 bases from V and 7 bases from J, with 12 bases between. This CDR3 comprises 11 residues. CDR3 DNA: TGCAGTGCCCACAGTTTAGGGACCCAGTACTTC. This encodes CSAHSLGTQYF.

For this clonotype: The junction shows a germline mismatch at one end, possibly a read error. The rearrangement uses TRBV5-5 and TRBJ1-2; weak D call: TRBD1 (5 bases). CDR1 and CDR2 (germline): SGHKS, YYEKEE (reference sequence). This CDR3 comprises 14 residues. CDR3 sequence: CASSLLNRGDGYTF. In DNA, the CDR3 is TGTGCAAGCAGCTTGCTTAACCGGGGGGATGGCTACACCTTC.

The sample holds a few counts of this clonotype. The chain couples TRBV5-1 to TRBJ1-1; 9 bases are shared with TRBD1. Losses at the gene ends were 0 bases for V and 4 bases for J; bases not matched to a gene: 4. The CDR3 has 15 amino acids. CDR1 and CDR2 from the germline V gene are SGHRS and YFSETQ. The CDR3 region has the DNA TGCGCCAGCAGCTTGGGGACAGGGGTGGGCACTGAAGCTTTCTTT. Protein sequence: CASSLGTGVGTEAFF. The variable domain in full, completed from reference TRBV5-1 and TRBJ1-1, reads KAGVTQTPRYLIKTRGQQVTLSCSPISGHRSVSWYQQTPGQGLQFLFEYFSETQRNKGNFPGRFSGRQFSNSRSEMNVSTLELGDSALYLCASSLGTGVGTEAFFGQGTRLTVV.

This clonotype has only a few counts. This chain joins TRBV29-1 and TRBJ2-1; 11 bases line up with TRBD2. Trimming took 3 bases from V and 10 from J; bases not matched to a gene: 5. Germline V gene sequence: CDR1 SQVTM, CDR2 ANQGSEA. The CDR3 spans 13 residues. The CDR3 reads CSVEPLAGGEQFF. In DNA, the CDR3 is TGCAGCGTTGAGCCGCTAGCGGGAGGAGAGCAGTTCTTC.

This clonotype was seen more than once but under ten times. This rearrangement joins TRBV6-2 or TRBV6-3 to TRBJ2-1, with D tentatively TRBD1 or TRBD2 (8 bases each). The germline V gene encodes CDR1 MNHEY and CDR2 SVGEGT. CDR3 size: 14 residues. Trimming shortened V by 8 bases and J by 7 bases, and 18 bases separated the two germline ends. The CDR3 is CASRQAGDRNEQFF. The DNA of the CDR3 is TGTGCCAGCCGCCAAGCGGGGGACAGGAATGAGCAGTTCTTC.

The chain combines TRBV5-1 with TRBJ2-7; perhaps D is TRBD1 or TRBD2 (7 bases each). V was shortened by 0 bases and J by 3 bases, with 16 bases between the two germline ends. The CDR3 is 16 residues long. CDR1 is SGHRS, CDR2 YFSETQ, per germline. The chain's CDR3 is CASSLVGGDRDYEQYF. CDR3 DNA: TGCGCCAGCAGCTTGGTGGGGGGGGACAGAGACTACGAGCAGTACTTC.

The CDR3: CASSLDGTATQYF. In DNA form, the CDR3 reads TGTGCCAGCAGCTTAGACGGAACCGCTACGCAGTATTTT. The chain links TRBV7-9 to TRBJ2-3; the D is unclear. This CDR3 has 13 residues. V lost 1 base, J lost 8 bases, and 10 bases lay in between. Germline CDR1 is SEHNR and CDR2 is FQNEAQ (reference sequence).

This clonotype has more than one count but fewer than ten. The chain joins TRBV12-3 or TRBV12-4 to TRBJ2-3, with D uncertain. The CDR3 is 12 residues long. Trimming pared 6 bases from V and 6 bases from J, leaving 10 bases between. CDR3 sequence (DNA): TGTGCCAGCAGGGGAATATCGGATACGCAGTATTTT. Its translation: CASRGISDTQYF.